This note documents a single T cell receptor (beta chain) sequence. Germline V gives CDR1 SGHTS, CDR2 YDEGEE. There are 14 residues in the CDR3. Trimming took off 2 bases at V and 8 bases at J, with 13 bases between the two ends. The sample belongs to a study of control samples from healthy donors and cancer patients. Sequencing used immunoSEQ multiplex PCR; TCRdb keeps in-frame clones, though not all of them. Of some 120,000 clones in the sample, 80% to 90% were seen once. Sequencing input: PBMCs. The chain joins TRBV5-8 to TRBJ1-4; D may be TRBD1 (6 bases). This TCR was recovered from a woman in her fifties or sixties with colorectal cancer. The CDR3, as DNA: TGTGCCAGCAGCTTTGGAGTAGGGGGGGAAAAACTGTTTTTT. Translated: CASSFGVGGEKLFF.